This T cell receptor beta chain was identified in a study of blood T cell repertoires in COVID-19. Study in general: Samples representing acute and convalescent COVID-19 were sourced from the United States, Italy and Spain.

The study assigned cohorts using participant-reported clinical history. Recovered Cohort 3 donors showed two negative PCRs, clearance, or symptom resolution. Between the trimmed V and J ends, which lost 7 bases and 7 bases, there was a span of 13 bases. Germline V gene sequence: CDR1 SNHLY, CDR2 FYNNEI. The CDR3 totals 13 residues. As originally analysed: Reference gene primer amplification yielded estimated nucleated cell counts. TCRdb keeps only in-frame clones here, not all; method: immunoSEQ multiplex PCR. V and J calls and clone size come straight from that table; D and trimming were deduced from the DNA. Here the sample spans about 370,000 clones, 75% to 90% being singletons.

The origin of this receptor is a man between 18 and 35 years old who had recovered from COVID-19. Sequencing input: PBMCs or T cells enriched from blood (not recorded which). This rearrangement joins TRBV2 to TRBJ2-2; no clear D. CDR3 DNA: TGTGCCAGCACCAGGTTTATTGACGGGGAGCTGTTTTTT. Translating gives CASTRFIDGELFF.